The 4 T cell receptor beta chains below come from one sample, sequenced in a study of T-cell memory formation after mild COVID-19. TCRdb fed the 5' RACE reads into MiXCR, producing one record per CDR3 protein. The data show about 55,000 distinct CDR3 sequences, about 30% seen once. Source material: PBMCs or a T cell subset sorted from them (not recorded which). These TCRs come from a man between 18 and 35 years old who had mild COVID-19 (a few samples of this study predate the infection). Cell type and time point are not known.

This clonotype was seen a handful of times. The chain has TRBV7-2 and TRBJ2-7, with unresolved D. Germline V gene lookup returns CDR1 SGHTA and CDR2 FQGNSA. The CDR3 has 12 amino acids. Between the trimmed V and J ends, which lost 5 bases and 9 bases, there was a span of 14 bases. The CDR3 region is CASSPRPGGQYF. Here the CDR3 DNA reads TGTGCCAGCAGCCCGCGACCCGGCGGGCAGTACTTC.

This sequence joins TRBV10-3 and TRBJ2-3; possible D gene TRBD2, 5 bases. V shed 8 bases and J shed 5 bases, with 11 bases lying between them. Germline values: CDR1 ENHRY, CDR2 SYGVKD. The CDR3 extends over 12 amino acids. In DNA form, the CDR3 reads TGTGCCATCCTGGACTCCTTAGATACGCAGTATTTT. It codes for CAILDSLDTQYF.

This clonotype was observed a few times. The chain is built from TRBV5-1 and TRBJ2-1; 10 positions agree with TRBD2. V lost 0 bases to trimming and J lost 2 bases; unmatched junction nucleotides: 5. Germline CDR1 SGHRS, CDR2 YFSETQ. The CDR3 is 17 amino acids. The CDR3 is CASSLVPTSGAYNEQFF. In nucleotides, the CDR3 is TGCGCCAGCAGCTTGGTTCCAACTAGCGGGGCCTACAATGAGCAGTTCTTC.

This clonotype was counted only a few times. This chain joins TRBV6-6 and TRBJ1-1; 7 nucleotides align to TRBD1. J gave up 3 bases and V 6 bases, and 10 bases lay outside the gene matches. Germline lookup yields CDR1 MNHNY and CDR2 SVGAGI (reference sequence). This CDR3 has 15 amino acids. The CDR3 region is CASSLQGIKDTEAFF. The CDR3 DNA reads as TGTGCCAGCAGCTTACAGGGGATTAAGGACACTGAAGCTTTCTTT.